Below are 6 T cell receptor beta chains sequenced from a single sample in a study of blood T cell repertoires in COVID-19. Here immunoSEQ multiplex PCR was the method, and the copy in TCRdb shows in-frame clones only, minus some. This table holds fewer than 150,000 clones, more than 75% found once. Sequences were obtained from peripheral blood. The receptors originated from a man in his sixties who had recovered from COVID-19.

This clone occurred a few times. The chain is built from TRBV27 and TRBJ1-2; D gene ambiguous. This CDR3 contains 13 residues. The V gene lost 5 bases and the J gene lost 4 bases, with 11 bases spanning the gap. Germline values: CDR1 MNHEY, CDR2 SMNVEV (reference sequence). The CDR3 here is CASSPASGYGYTF. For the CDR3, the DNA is TGTGCCAGCAGTCCCGCGAGCGGCTATGGCTACACCTTC.

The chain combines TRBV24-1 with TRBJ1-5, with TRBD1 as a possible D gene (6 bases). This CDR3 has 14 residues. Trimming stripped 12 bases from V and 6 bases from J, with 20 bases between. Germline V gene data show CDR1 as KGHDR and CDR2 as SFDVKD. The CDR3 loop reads CAVQLPGDGQPQHF. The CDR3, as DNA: TGTGCCGTCCAGCTACCAGGGGACGGTCAGCCCCAGCATTTT.

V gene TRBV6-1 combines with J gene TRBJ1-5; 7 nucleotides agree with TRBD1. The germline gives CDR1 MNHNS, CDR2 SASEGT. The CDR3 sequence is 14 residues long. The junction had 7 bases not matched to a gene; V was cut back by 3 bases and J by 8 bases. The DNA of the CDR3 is TGTGCCAGCAGTGAGGGGGGACAGTGGGAGCCCCAGCATTTT. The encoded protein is CASSEGGQWEPQHF.

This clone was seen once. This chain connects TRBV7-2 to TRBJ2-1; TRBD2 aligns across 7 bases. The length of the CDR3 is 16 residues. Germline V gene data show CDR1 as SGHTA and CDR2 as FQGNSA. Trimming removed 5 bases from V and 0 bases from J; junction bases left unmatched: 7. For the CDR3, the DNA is TGTGCCAGCAGCATCACTAGCGCAAGCTCCTACAATGAGCAGTTCTTC. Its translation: CASSITSASSYNEQFF. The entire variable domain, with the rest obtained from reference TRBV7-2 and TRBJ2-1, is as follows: GAGVSQSPSNKVTEKGKDVELRCDPISGHTALYWYRQSLGQGLEFLIYFQGNSAPDKSGLPSDRFSAERTGGSVSTLTIQRTQQEDSAVYLCASSITSASSYNEQFFGPGTRLTVL.

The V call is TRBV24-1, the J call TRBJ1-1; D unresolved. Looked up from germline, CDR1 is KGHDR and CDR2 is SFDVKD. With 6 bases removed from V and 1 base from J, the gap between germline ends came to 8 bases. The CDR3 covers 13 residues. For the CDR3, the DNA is TGTGCCACCAGTAGAGGCGAGAACACTGAAGCTTTCTTT. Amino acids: CATSRGENTEAFF.

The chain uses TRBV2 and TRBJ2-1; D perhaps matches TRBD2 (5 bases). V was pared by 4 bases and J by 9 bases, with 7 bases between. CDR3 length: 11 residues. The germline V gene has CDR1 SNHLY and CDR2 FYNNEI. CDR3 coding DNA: TGTGCCAGCAGTGCTGGAGGTGAGCAGTTCTTC. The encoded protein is CASSAGGEQFF.